The entry that follows covers one T cell receptor beta chain sequence. Clones were sequenced by immunoSEQ multiplex PCR, and TCRdb holds only the in-frame ones, with some missing. Among about 82,000 clones listed, just under 95% were seen once. The data originate from a study of technical replicates of blood from a few donors. The ends were cut back, 3 bases at V and 4 bases at J, with 7 bases in the middle. CDR3 length: 12 residues. Per the germline V gene, CDR1 is MDHEN and CDR2 is SYDVKM. This TCR came from a human donor in good health. V and J are TRBV28 and TRBJ2-7, with D perhaps matching TRBD2 (5 bases). Input material: T cells isolated from PBMCs. The CDR3 nucleotides read TGTGCCAGCAGTTTTACGGGATACGAGCAGTACTTC. Protein sequence: CASSFTGYEQYF.